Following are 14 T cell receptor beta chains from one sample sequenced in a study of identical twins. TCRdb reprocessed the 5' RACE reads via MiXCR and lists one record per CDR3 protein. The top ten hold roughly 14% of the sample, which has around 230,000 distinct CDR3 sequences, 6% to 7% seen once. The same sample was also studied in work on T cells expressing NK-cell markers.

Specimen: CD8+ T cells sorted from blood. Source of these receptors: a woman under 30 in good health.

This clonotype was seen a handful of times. CDR3 residues: CSASRENTEAFF. The DNA for the CDR3 is TGCAGTGCTAGTAGGGAAAACACTGAAGCTTTCTTT. This chain joins TRBV20-1 and TRBJ1-1; D ambiguous. V lost 3 bases and J 2 bases, leaving 7 bases between the germline ends. Germline values: CDR1 DFQATT, CDR2 SNEGSKA (reference sequence). This CDR3 spans 12 amino acids.

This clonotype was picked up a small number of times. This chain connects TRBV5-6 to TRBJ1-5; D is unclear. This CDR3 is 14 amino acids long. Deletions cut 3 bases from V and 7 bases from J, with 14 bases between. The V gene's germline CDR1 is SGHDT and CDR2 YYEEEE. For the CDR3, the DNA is TGTGCCAGCAGCTCTGCAGACCCGAGGCAGCCCCAGCATTTT. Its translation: CASSSADPRQPQHF.

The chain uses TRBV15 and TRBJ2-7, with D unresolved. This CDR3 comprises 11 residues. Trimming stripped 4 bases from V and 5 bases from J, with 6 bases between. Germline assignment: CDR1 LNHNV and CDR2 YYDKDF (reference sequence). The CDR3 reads CATSTNDEQYF. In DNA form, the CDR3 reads TGTGCCACCAGCACGAATGACGAGCAGTACTTC.

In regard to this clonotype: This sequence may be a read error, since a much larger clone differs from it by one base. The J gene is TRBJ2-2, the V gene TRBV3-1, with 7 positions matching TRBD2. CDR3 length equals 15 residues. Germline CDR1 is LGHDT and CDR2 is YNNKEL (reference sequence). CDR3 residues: CASRRSGTPTWELFF. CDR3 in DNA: TGTGCCAGCAGGCGCAGCGGGACTCCCACCTGGGAGCTGTTTTTT.

The CDR3 reads CASSFVGSGELFF. DNA of the CDR3: TGTGCCAGCAGCTTTGTGGGGAGCGGGGAGCTGTTTTTT. This sequence joins TRBV7-9 and TRBJ2-2; D may be TRBD2 (5 bases). This CDR3 region has 13 residues. V shed 3 bases and J shed 7 bases, with 9 bases lying between them. Germline V gives CDR1 SEHNR, CDR2 FQNEAQ (reference sequence).

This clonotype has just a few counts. CDR3 coding DNA: TGTGCCAGCAGTTACAGCAGGGGTACGGTGAACGAGCAGTACTTC. Translated, it gives CASSYSRGTVNEQYF. V usage is TRBV6-5 and J usage is TRBJ2-7; D possibly corresponds to TRBD1 (6 bases). V was clipped by 2 bases and J by 5 bases, with 16 bases between them. CDR1 and CDR2 (germline): MNHEY, SVGAGI. There are 15 residues in the CDR3.

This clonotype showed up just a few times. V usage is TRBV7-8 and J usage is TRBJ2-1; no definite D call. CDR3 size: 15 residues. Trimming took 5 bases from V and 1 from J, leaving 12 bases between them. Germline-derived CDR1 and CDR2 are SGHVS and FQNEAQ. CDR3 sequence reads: CASSPSALSYNEQFF. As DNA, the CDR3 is TGTGCCAGCAGCCCATCGGCACTGTCCTACAATGAGCAGTTCTTC.

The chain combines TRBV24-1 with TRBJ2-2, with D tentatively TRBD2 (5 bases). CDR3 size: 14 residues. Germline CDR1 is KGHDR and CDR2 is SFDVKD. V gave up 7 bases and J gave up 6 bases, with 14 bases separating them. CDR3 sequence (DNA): TGTGCCACCAGCGGGGATCAGGACTCCGGGGAGCTGTTTTTT. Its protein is CATSGDQDSGELFF.

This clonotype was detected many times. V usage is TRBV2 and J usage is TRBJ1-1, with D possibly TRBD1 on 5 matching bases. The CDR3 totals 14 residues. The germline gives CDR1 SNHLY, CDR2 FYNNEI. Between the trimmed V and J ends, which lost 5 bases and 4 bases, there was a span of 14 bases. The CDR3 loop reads CASSLQVRGTEAFF. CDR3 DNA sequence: TGTGCCAGCAGTCTACAGGTACGGGGCACTGAAGCTTTCTTT. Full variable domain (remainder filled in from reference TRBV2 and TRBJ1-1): EPEVTQTPSHQVTQMGQEVILRCVPISNHLYFYWYRQILGQKVEFLVSFYNNEISEKSEIFDDQFSVERPDGSNFTLKIRSTKLEDSAMYFCASSLQVRGTEAFFGQGTRLTVV.

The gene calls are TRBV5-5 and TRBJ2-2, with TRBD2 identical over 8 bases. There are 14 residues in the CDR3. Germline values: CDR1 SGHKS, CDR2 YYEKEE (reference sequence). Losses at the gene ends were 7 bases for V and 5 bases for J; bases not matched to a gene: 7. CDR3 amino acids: CASGGAGDTGELFF. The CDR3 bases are TGTGCCAGCGGGGGAGCGGGGGATACCGGGGAGCTGTTTTTT.

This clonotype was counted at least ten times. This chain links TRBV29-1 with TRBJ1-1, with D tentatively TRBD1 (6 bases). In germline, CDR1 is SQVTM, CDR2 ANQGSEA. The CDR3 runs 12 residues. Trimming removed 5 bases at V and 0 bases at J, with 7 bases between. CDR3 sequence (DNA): TGCAGCGTTAACAGGGTGAACACTGAAGCTTTCTTT. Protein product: CSVNRVNTEAFF.

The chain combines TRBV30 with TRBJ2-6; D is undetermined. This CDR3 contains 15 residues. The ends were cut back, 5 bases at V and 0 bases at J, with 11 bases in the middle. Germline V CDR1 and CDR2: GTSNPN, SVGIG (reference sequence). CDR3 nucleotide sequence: TGTGCCTGGGACGGAGTCGGCTCTGGGGCCAACGTCCTGACTTTC. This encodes CAWDGVGSGANVLTF.

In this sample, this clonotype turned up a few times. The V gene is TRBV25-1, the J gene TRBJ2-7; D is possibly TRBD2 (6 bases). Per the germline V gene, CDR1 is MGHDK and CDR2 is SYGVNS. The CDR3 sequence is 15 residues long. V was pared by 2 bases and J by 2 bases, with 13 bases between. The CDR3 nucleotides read TGTGCCAGCAGTGAACGGCGGGGAAAAGCCTACGAGCAGTACTTC. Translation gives CASSERRGKAYEQYF.

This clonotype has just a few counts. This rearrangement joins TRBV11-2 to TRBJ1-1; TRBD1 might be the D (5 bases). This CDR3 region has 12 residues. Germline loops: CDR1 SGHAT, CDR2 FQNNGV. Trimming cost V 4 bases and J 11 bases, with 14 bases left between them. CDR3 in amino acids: CASSSYREGAFF. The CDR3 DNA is TGTGCCAGCAGCTCCTACAGAGAGGGGGCTTTCTTT.